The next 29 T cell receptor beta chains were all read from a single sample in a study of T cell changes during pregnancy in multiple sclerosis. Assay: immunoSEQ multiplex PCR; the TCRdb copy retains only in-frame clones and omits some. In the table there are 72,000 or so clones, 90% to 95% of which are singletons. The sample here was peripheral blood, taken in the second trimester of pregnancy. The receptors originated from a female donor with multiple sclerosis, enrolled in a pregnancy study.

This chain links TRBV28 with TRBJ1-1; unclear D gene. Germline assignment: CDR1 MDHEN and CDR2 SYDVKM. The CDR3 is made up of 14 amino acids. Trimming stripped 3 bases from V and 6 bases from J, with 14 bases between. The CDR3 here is CASSFKRAIPEAFF. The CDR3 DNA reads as TGTGCCAGCAGTTTCAAGAGGGCTATACCTGAAGCTTTCTTT.

CDR3 nucleotide sequence: TGTGCCAGCAGCTTGGCCGGGGGGGTGTCTGGAAACACCATATATTTT. Protein: CASSLAGGVSGNTIYF. The chain recombines TRBV5-4 with TRBJ1-3, with a weak D call TRBD1 (5 bases). CDR3 length: 16 residues. Deletions cut 0 bases from V and 1 base from J, with 11 bases between. The germline V gene has CDR1 SGHNT and CDR2 YYREEE (reference sequence).

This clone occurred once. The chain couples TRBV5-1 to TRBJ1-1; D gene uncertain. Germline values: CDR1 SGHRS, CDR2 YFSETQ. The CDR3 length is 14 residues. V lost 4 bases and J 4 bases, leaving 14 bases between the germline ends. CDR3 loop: CASSPPARGTEAFF. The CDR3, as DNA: TGCGCCAGCAGCCCACCCGCACGAGGCACTGAAGCTTTCTTT.

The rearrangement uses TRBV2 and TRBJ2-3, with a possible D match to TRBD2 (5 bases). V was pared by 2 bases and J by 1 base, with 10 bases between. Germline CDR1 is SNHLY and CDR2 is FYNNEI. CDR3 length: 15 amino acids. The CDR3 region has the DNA TGTGCCAGCAGTGAACCATTGCGGGGCACAGATACGCAGTATTTT. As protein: CASSEPLRGTDTQYF.

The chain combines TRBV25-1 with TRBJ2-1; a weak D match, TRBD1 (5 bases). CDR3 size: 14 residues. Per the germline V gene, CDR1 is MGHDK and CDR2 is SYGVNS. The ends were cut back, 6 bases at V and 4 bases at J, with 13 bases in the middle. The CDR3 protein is CASSLPDSYNEQFF. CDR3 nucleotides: TGTGCCAGCAGCCTACCCGACAGTTACAATGAGCAGTTCTTC.

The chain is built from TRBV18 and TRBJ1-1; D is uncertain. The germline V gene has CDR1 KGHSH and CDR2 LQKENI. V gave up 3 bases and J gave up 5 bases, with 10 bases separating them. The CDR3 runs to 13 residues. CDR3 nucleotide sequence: TGTGCCAGCTCACCGGGGAGGGAGACTGAAGCTTTCTTT. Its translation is CASSPGRETEAFF.

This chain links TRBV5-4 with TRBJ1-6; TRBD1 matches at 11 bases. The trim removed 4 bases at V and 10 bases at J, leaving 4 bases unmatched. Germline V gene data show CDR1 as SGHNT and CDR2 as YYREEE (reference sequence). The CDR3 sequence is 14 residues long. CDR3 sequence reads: CASSRDRGGSPLHF. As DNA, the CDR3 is TGTGCCAGCAGCCGGGACAGGGGGGGATCACCCCTCCACTTT.

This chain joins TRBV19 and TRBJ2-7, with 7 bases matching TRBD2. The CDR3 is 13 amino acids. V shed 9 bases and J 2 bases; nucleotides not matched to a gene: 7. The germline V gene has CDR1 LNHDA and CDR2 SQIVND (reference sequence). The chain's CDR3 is CASKPRGAYEQYF. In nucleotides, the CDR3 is TGTGCCAGCAAACCCCGGGGGGCCTACGAGCAGTACTTC. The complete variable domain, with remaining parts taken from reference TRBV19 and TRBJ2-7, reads DGGITQSPKYLFRKEGQNVTLSCEQNLNHDAMYWYRQDPGQGLRLIYYSQIVNDFQKGDIAEGYSVSREKKESFPLTVTSAQKNPTAFYLCASKPRGAYEQYFGPGTRLTVT.

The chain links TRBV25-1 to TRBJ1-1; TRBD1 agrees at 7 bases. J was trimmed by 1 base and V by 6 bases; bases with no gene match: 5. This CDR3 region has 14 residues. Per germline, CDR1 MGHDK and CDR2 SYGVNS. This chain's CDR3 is CASRRQGGNTEAFF. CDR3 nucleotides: TGTGCCAGCAGAAGACAGGGCGGGAACACTGAAGCTTTCTTT.

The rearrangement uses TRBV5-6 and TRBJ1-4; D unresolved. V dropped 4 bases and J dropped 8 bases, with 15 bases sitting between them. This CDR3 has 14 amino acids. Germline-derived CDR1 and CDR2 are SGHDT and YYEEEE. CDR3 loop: CASSMGPWAEKLFF. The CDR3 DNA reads TGTGCCAGCAGCATGGGTCCGTGGGCGGAAAAACTGTTTTTT.

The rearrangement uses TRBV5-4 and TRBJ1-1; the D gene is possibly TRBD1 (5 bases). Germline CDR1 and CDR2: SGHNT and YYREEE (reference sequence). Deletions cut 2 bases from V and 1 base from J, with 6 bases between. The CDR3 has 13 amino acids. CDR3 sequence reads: CASSFGQNTEAFF. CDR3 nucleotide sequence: TGTGCCAGCAGCTTCGGACAGAACACTGAAGCTTTCTTT. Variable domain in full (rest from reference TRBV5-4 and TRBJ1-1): ETGVTQSPTHLIKTRGQQVTLRCSSQSGHNTVSWYQQALGQGPQFIFQYYREEENGRGNFPPRFSGLQFPNYSSELNVNALELDDSALYLCASSFGQNTEAFFGQGTRLTVV.

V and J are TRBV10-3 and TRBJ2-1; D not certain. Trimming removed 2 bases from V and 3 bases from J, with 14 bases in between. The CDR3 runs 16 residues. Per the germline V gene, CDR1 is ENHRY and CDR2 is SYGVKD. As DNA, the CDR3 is TGTGCCATCAGTGAGACGGTACAACTAATCTACAATGAGCAGTTCTTC. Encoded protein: CAISETVQLIYNEQFF.

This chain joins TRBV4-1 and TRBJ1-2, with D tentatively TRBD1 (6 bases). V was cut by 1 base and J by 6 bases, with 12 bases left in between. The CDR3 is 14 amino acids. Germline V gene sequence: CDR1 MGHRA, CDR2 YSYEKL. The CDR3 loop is CASSQAGQGNGYTF. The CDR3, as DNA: TGCGCCAGCAGCCAAGCGGGCCAGGGGAATGGCTACACCTTC.

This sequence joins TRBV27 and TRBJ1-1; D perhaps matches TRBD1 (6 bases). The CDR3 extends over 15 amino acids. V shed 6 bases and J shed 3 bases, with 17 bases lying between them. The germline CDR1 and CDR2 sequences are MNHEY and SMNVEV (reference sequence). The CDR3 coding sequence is TGTGCCAGCAGCCGCCAGGGGCCCAAGCACACTGAAGCTTTCTTT. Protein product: CASSRQGPKHTEAFF.

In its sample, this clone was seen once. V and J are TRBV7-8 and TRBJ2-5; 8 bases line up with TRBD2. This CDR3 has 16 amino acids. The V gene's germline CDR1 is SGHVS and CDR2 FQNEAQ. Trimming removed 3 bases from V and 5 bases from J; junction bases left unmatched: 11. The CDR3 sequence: CASSLTESGGVETQYF. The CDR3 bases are TGTGCCAGCAGCTTGACGGAGAGCGGGGGCGTGGAGACCCAGTACTTC.

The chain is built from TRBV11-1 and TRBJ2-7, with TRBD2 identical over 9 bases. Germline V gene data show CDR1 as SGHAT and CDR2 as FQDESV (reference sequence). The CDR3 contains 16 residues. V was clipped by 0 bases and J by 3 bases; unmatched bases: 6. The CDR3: CASSLAPLAGSYEQYF. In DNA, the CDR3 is TGTGCCAGCAGCTTAGCCCCGCTAGCGGGGAGCTACGAGCAGTACTTC.

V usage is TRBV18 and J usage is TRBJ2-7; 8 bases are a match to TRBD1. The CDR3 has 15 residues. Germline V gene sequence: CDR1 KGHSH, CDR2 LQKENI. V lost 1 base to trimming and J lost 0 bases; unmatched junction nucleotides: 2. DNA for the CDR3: TGTGCCAGCTCACCACGACAGGGGCGCTCCTACGAGCAGTACTTC. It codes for CASSPRQGRSYEQYF.

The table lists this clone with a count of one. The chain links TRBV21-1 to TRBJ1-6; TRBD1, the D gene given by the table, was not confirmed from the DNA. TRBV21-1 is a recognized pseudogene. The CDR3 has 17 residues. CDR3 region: CASPTGTGGSGNSPLHF. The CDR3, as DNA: TGTGCCAGCCCAACAGGGACAGGGGGCTCGGGTAATTCACCCCTCCACTTT.

The CDR3 protein is CASSQDLGLGPLTDTQYF. Here the CDR3 DNA reads TGTGCCAGCAGCCAAGATCTCGGACTAGGGCCCTTAACAGATACGCAGTATTTT. The gene calls are TRBV14 and TRBJ2-3; TRBD2 agrees at 7 bases. The CDR3 is made up of 18 amino acids. J lost 3 bases, V lost 0 bases, and 12 bases had no gene match. Germline-derived CDR1 and CDR2 are SGHDN and FVKESK. Supplemented by reference TRBV14 and TRBJ2-3, the full variable domain reads EAGVTQFPSHSVIEKGQTVTLRCDPISGHDNLYWYRRVMGKEIKFLLHFVKESKQDESGMPNNRFLAERTGGTYSTLKVQPAELEDSGVYFCASSQDLGLGPLTDTQYFGPGTRLTVL.

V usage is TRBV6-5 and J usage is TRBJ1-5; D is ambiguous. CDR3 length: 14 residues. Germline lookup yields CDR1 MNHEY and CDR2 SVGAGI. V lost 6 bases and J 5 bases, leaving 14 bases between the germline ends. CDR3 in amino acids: CASRALNRDQPQHF. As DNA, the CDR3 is TGTGCCAGCAGGGCCCTAAACAGAGATCAGCCCCAGCATTTT.

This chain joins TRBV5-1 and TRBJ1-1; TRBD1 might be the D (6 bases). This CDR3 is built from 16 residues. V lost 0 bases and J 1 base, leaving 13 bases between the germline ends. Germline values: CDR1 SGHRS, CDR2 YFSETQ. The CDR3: CASSLGPGHENTEAFF. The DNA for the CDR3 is TGCGCCAGCAGCTTGGGCCCGGGACACGAGAACACTGAAGCTTTCTTT.

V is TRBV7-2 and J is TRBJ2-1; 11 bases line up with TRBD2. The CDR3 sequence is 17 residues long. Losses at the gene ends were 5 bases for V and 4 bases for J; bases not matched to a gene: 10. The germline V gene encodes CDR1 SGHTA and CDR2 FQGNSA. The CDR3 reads CASSLNPTSGAYNEQFF. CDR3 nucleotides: TGTGCCAGCAGCCTAAACCCGACTAGCGGGGCGTACAATGAGCAGTTCTTC.

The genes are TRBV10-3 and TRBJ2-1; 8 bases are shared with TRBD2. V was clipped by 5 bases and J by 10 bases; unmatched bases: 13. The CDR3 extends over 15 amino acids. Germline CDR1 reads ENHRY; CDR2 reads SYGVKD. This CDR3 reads CAISPARVAGWEQFF. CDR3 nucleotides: TGTGCCATCAGTCCCGCTCGGGTAGCGGGATGGGAGCAGTTCTTC.

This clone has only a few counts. The CDR3 DNA sequence: TGCGCCAGCAGCGGGGGACAGTGGGGAGCATCACCCCTCCACTTT. This gives the protein CASSGGQWGASPLHF. This chain links TRBV5-1 with TRBJ1-6, with 7 bases identical to TRBD1. CDR3 size: 15 residues. V gave up 4 bases and J gave up 10 bases; unmatched junction bases: 11. CDR1 and CDR2 from the germline V gene are SGHRS and YFSETQ.

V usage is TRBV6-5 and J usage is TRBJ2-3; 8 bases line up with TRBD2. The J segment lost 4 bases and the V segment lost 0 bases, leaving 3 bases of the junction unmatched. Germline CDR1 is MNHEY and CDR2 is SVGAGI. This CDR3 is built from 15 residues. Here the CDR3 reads CASSYSGGAADTQYF. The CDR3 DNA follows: TGTGCCAGCAGTTACTCCGGGGGGGCAGCAGATACGCAGTATTTT.

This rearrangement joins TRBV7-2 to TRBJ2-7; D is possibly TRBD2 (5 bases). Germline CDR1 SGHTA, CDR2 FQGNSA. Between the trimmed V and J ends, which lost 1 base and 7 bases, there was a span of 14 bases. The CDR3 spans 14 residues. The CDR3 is CASSLVTLALEQYF. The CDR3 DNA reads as TGTGCCAGCAGCTTAGTTACCCTAGCTTTGGAGCAGTACTTC.

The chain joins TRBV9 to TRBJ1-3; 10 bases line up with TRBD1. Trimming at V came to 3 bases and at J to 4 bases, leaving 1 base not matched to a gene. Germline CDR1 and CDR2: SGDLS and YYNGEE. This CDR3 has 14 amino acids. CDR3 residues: CASSATGGGNTIYF. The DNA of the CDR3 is TGTGCCAGCAGCGCGACAGGGGGCGGAAACACCATATATTTT.

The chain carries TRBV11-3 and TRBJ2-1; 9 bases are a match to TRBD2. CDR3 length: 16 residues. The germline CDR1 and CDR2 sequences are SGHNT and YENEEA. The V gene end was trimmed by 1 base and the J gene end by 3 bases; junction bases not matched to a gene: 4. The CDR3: CASSLVTSGHYNEQFF. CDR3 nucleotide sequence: TGTGCCAGCAGCTTAGTGACTAGCGGCCACTACAATGAGCAGTTCTTC.

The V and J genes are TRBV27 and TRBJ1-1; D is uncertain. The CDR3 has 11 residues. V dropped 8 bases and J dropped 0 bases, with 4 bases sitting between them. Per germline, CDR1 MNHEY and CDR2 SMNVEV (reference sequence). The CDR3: CASSVNTEAFF. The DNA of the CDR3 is TGTGCCAGCTCCGTGAACACTGAAGCTTTCTTT.